A selection of T cell receptor beta chains follows, all from one sample in a study of response to subunit inactivated influenza vaccine. TCRdb passed the RT-PCR reads through MiXCR, listing each CDR3 protein once. Of about 540,000 distinct CDR3 sequences in the sample, roughly 23% are singletons; the top ten hold 2.5% to 3%. This sample also belongs to another study, concerning T cells expressing NK-cell markers.

The specimen comprised CD4+ T cells sorted from PBMCs, sampled roughly 13 days after vaccination. Every receptor here comes from a man aged 50-60 years who received an inactivated influenza vaccine. CDR3s include the opening cysteine and the closing phenylalanine or tryptophan. The D gene is left open where the match is weak. Clone size is not always given. Where it is, it says once, few, many or a class for expanded clones.

d_call,j_call,clone_size,v_call,cdr3_aa,cdr3_nt
-,TRBJ2-7,-,TRBV20-1,CSASPGGYEQYF,TGCAGTGCTAGCCCAGGGGGGTACGAGCAGTACTTC
TRBD2,TRBJ2-1,many,TRBV11-2,CASSLGLAGGPYYNEQFF,TGTGCCAGCAGCTTAGGACTAGCGGGGGGGCCCTACTACAATGAGCAGTTCTTC
-,TRBJ1-6,few,TRBV27,CASSPQGRQYPYLNSPLHF,TGTGCCAGCAGTCCCCAAGGCCGACAGTACCCGTATTTAAATTCACCCCTCCACTTT
-,TRBJ2-3,-,TRBV5-4,CASNFDLSGTDTQYF,TGTGCCAGCAACTTCGACTTGAGCGGCACAGATACGCAGTATTTT
-,TRBJ1-1,-,TRBV6-5,CASRSGEGPAFF,TGTGCCAGCAGGTCGGGGGAGGGTCCTGCTTTCTTT
TRBD1,TRBJ1-1,-,TRBV4-2,CASGQDHPSAGGSNTEAFF,TGTGCCAGCGGCCAAGATCACCCCTCGGCAGGGGGGTCGAACACTGAAGCTTTCTTT
TRBD1,TRBJ1-2,few,TRBV10-3,CAISKPGQGSSGYTF,TGTGCCATCAGCAAACCGGGACAGGGGTCGAGCGGCTACACCTTC
-,TRBJ1-6,-,TRBV6-1,CASSSRQNSPLHF,TGTGCCAGCAGCTCCCGACAGAATTCACCCCTCCACTTT
-,TRBJ2-7,-,TRBV7-9,CASSFTEVNEQYF,TGTGCCAGCAGCTTTACTGAGGTAAACGAGCAGTACTTC
-,TRBJ2-1,-,TRBV3-1,CASSQALLGNNEQFF,TGTGCCAGCAGTCAGGCCCTACTAGGGAACAATGAGCAGTTCTTC
-,TRBJ2-1,-,TRBV20-1,CSASPDSLYNEQFF,TGCAGTGCTAGCCCGGATTCTCTCTACAATGAGCAGTTCTTC
-,TRBJ1-5,few,TRBV9,CASSVTPGADQPQHF,TGTGCCAGCAGCGTAACGCCGGGGGCCGATCAGCCCCAGCATTTT
-,TRBJ1-5,few,TRBV27,CASSFKGTQPQHF,TGTGCCAGCAGTTTCAAAGGGACCCAGCCCCAGCATTTT
TRBD2,TRBJ2-1,few,TRBV20-1,CSARRGSGRYNEQFF,TGCAGTGCTCGTCGGGGTAGCGGGAGATACAATGAGCAGTTCTTC
TRBD2,TRBJ2-1,few,TRBV7-9,CASSPLRTSLDEQFF,TGTGCCAGCAGCCCACTCCGGACTAGTCTCGATGAGCAGTTCTTC
TRBD2,TRBJ2-1,-,TRBV20-1,CSARDTSRTSGTYNEQFF,TGCAGTGCTAGAGATACCTCTAGGACTAGCGGGACTTACAATGAGCAGTTCTTC
TRBD2,TRBJ2-2,-,TRBV9,CASSGGPGERGELRTGELFF,TGTGCCAGCAGCGGAGGCCCGGGGGAGCGGGGGGAGTTAAGGACCGGGGAGCTGTTTTTT
TRBD1,TRBJ2-4,-,TRBV11-1,CASSLGRTGGVLAKNIQYF,TGTGCCAGCAGCTTAGGCCGGACAGGGGGGGTCCTAGCCAAAAACATTCAGTACTTC
-,TRBJ1-1,many,TRBV12-3/TRBV12-4,CASSLGTRLVAFF,TGTGCCAGCAGTTTAGGGACACGTTTAGTGGCTTTCTTT
-,TRBJ2-1,few,TRBV7-2,CASSLARDFYNEQFF,TGTGCCAGCAGCTTAGCGAGGGACTTTTACAATGAGCAGTTCTTC
-,TRBJ1-3,few,TRBV5-5,CASSFLLRGNSGNTIYF,TGTGCCAGCAGCTTTCTCCTTAGGGGGAACTCTGGAAACACCATATATTTT
TRBD1,TRBJ2-2,-,TRBV6-1,CASRPTGERNGELFF,TGTGCCAGCAGACCAACAGGGGAGCGCAACGGGGAGCTGTTTTTT
-,TRBJ2-7,-,TRBV7-2,CASSLGADQLKAEQYF,TGTGCCAGCAGCTTAGGAGCCGACCAACTGAAGGCCGAGCAGTACTTC
TRBD1,TRBJ2-7,-,TRBV28,CASSLWDRGLSEQYF,TGTGCCAGCAGTTTATGGGACAGGGGGCTGTCCGAGCAGTACTTC
-,TRBJ1-6,few,TRBV10-3,CAISESSGVGNSPLHF,TGTGCCATCAGTGAGTCGTCAGGGGTGGGTAATTCACCCCTCCACTTT
TRBD2,TRBJ2-3,few,TRBV5-1,CASSLGGDYYTDTQYF,TGCGCCAGCAGCTTGGGAGGGGACTACTACACAGATACGCAGTATTTT
-,TRBJ1-1,few,TRBV29-1,CSTGLLNTEAFF,TGCAGCACGGGGCTGTTGAACACTGAAGCTTTCTTT
-,TRBJ2-3,many,TRBV7-9,CASSLASGVTDTQYF,TGCGCCAGCAGCTTGGCATCAGGTGTCACAGATACGCAGTATTTT
-,TRBJ1-5,-,TRBV27,CASSSLRGVVSNQPQHF,TGTGCCAGCAGTTCTTTGAGGGGAGTTGTTAGCAATCAGCCCCAGCATTTT
-,TRBJ2-1,-,TRBV20-1,CSAIPEGGLTYNEQFF,TGCAGTGCTATCCCCGAGGGGGGACTGACGTACAATGAGCAGTTCTTC